This TCR beta chain was captured by sequencing in a study of T cells after yellow fever vaccination. Study in general: Preparation of fractions with low cell numbers was performed using SMART-Seq v4 Ultra Low Input. Study conclusions and caveats: Post-booster samples contained most primary-vaccination clones (nearly 98% CD4, around 88% CD8). Though it reached lower strength, the secondary response hit its peak faster, day 5 versus 15.

Synthesis of TCR cDNA relied on 5'RACE template switching, which attached a universal primer site and UMIs. TCRdb ran MiXCR on the 5' RACE reads and lists one entry per CDR3 protein. The sample lists hundreds of thousands of distinct CDR3 sequences; around an eighth were seen once. In the case of this clonotype: Its cognate antigen is unknown.

CDR3 length: 15 amino acids. The V and J ends lost 1 base and 7 bases, in that order; junction bases with no gene match: 7. Germline CDR1 and CDR2: SEHNR and FQNEAQ (reference sequence). The TCR was taken from a young man who received the YFV17D yellow fever vaccine. The chain links TRBV7-9 to TRBJ2-1; the match to TRBD2 covers 7 bases. The material was PBMCs, obtained on the day of the yellow fever booster vaccination. The CDR3 sequence is CASSLGGSAPNEQFF. The DNA for the CDR3 is TGTGCCAGCAGCTTAGGCGGGAGCGCTCCAAATGAGCAGTTCTTC. The whole variable domain, filled in from reference TRBV7-9 and TRBJ2-1, reads DTGVSQNPRHKITKRGQNVTFRCDPISEHNRLYWYRQTLGQGPEFLTYFQNEAQLEKSRLLSDRFSAERPKGSFSTLEIQRTEQGDSAMYLCASSLGGSAPNEQFFGPGTRLTVL.